The entry that follows covers one T cell receptor beta chain sequence. Its matching antigen is unknown. Primers for the PCR totalled 60 Vbeta and 13 Jbeta. Here immunoSEQ multiplex PCR was the method, and the copy in TCRdb shows in-frame clones only, minus some. The table has some 130,000 clones, approximately 80% seen once. Germline CDR1 and CDR2: SEHNR and FQNEAQ (reference sequence). The CDR3 sequence is 14 residues long. V lost 5 bases to trimming and J lost 1 base, with 11 bases between them. The sample belongs to a study of cytomegalovirus exposure and HLA in healthy donors. General observations from the study: Presence/absence analyses rested on an assumption that sequencing depth was roughly uniform across donors. Within an earlier analysis, most TCR beta V segments proved productive either about 90% or about 30% of the time. Most TCR sequences showed up rarely, but some public TCRs showed up in many donors.

The chain couples TRBV7-9 to TRBJ1-1; D is undetermined. The TCR comes from a woman in her 40s in good health and CMV-seronegative. The sequenced material came from PBMCs. CDR3 residues: CASSVVSGNTEAFF. The DNA for the CDR3 is TGTGCCAGCAGCGTAGTGTCCGGGAACACTGAAGCTTTCTTT.